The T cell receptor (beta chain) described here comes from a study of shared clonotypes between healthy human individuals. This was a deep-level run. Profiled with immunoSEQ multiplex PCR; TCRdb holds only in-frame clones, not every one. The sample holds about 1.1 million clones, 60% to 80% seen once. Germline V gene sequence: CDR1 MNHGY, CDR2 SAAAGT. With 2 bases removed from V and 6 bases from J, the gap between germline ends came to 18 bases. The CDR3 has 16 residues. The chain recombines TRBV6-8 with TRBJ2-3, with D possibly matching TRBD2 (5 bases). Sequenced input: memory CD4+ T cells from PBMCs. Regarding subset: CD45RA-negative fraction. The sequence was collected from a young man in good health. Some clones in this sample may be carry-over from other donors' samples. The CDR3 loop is CASSYAGGPPPDTQYF. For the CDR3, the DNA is TGTGCCAGCAGTTACGCTGGCGGGCCTCCGCCTGATACGCAGTATTTT.